Each of the 24 T cell receptor beta chains below was sequenced from the same sample in a study of cytomegalovirus exposure and HLA in healthy donors. Both 60 Vbeta primers and 13 Jbeta primers went into the PCR. Using immunoSEQ multiplex PCR, the repertoire was profiled, and TCRdb retains in-frame clones only, with some absent. In the table there are roughly 100,000 clones, approximately 81% of which are singletons. Source material: PBMCs. These receptors all stem from a male donor in good health and CMV-seropositive.

This clone was counted between two and nine times. This sequence joins TRBV5-4 and TRBJ2-1, with D possibly matching TRBD1 (5 bases). Looked up from germline, CDR1 is SGHNT and CDR2 is YYREEE (reference sequence). With 0 bases removed from V and 7 bases from J, the gap between germline ends came to 17 bases. This CDR3 is built from 16 residues. The CDR3 DNA reads as TGTGCCAGCAGCTTGGATGACTGGGGATCAGGGAATGAGCAGTTCTTC. This gives the protein CASSLDDWGSGNEQFF.

The V and J genes are TRBV19 and TRBJ2-7; 7 nucleotides match TRBD1. The V segment lost 1 base and the J segment 3 bases; nucleotides outside the gene matches: 6. Germline CDR1 LNHDA, CDR2 SQIVND (reference sequence). This CDR3 comprises 15 residues. CDR3 loop: CASSIVGGRGYEQYF. For the CDR3, the DNA is TGTGCCAGTAGTATAGTAGGGGGCAGAGGCTACGAGCAGTACTTC. Using reference TRBV19 and TRBJ2-7 for the parts outside the CDR3, the full variable domain is DGGITQSPKYLFRKEGQNVTLSCEQNLNHDAMYWYRQDPGQGLRLIYYSQIVNDFQKGDIAEGYSVSREKKESFPLTVTSAQKNPTAFYLCASSIVGGRGYEQYFGPGTRLTVT.

This chain joins TRBV18 and TRBJ2-7, with 9 bases lining up with TRBD1. The CDR3 is 13 residues long. In germline, CDR1 is KGHSH, CDR2 LQKENI. V shed 6 bases, J shed 3 bases, and the junction held 3 bases outside the gene matches. The CDR3 coding sequence is TGTGCCAGCTCGGGACAGGGTAACTACGAGCAGTACTTC. Protein: CASSGQGNYEQYF.

J is TRBJ1-2 and V is TRBV7-2; D is possibly TRBD1 (6 bases). V shed 5 bases and J shed 2 bases, with 12 bases lying between them. The CDR3 is 14 amino acids. Germline V gene lookup returns CDR1 SGHTA and CDR2 FQGNSA. CDR3 residues: CASSRRTENYGYTF. CDR3 DNA sequence: TGTGCCAGCAGCCGACGGACAGAGAACTATGGCTACACCTTC.

The J gene is TRBJ2-3, the V gene TRBV7-2; the match to TRBD2 covers 10 bases. The V segment lost 2 bases and the J segment 5 bases; nucleotides outside the gene matches: 10. The germline V gene has CDR1 SGHTA and CDR2 FQGNSA. CDR3 length equals 17 residues. The CDR3 coding sequence is TGTGCCAGCAGCTTAATCCCAAGCGGGGGGGCCGGAGATACGCAGTATTTT. Its protein is CASSLIPSGGAGDTQYF.

The chain carries TRBV27 and TRBJ2-5, with TRBD2 matching 16 bases. CDR3 length: 16 residues. Germline-derived CDR1 and CDR2 are MNHEY and SMNVEV (reference sequence). V dropped 5 bases and J dropped 10; count of bases not matched to a gene: 10. The CDR3 protein is CASSPSGLAGGLGQYF. The CDR3 bases are TGTGCCAGCAGTCCGTCGGGACTAGCGGGGGGGTTGGGCCAGTACTTC.

The chain is built from TRBV11-2 and TRBJ2-1; D call uncertain. CDR3 length equals 15 residues. The germline V gene has CDR1 SGHAT and CDR2 FQNNGV. Trimming pared 1 base from V and 3 bases from J, leaving 10 bases between. CDR3 sequence reads: CASSLGLVSYNEQFF. The DNA for the CDR3 is TGTGCCAGCAGCTTAGGGCTAGTAAGCTACAATGAGCAGTTCTTC.

Concerning this clone itself: The final CDR3 position lacks the conserved phenylalanine or tryptophan, pointing to a likely read error. This chain uses TRBV11-3 with TRBJ1-1; tentative D call: TRBD1 (5 bases). The CDR3 has 15 amino acids. Germline V gene sequence: CDR1 SGHNT, CDR2 YENEEA. The V end was cut by 0 bases, the J end by 3 bases, with 11 bases between. CDR3 bases: TGTGCCAGCAGCTTAGATCTAACAGGATACACTGAAGCTTTCTTG. Residues: CASSLDLTGYTEAFL.

The V call is TRBV30, the J call TRBJ1-2; 9 bases are shared with TRBD1. CDR1 is GTSNPN and CDR2 is SVGIG in the germline V gene (reference sequence). V shed 2 bases and J 4 bases; nucleotides not matched to a gene: 2. The CDR3 length is 13 residues. CDR3 sequence (DNA): TGTGCCTGGAGTCCGACAGGGGGCTATGGCTACACCTTC. It translates to CAWSPTGGYGYTF.

The J gene is TRBJ1-6, the V gene TRBV30, with 7 bases identical to TRBD1. Germline V CDR1 and CDR2: GTSNPN, SVGIG (reference sequence). This CDR3 contains 14 residues. V shed 2 bases and J 9 bases; nucleotides not matched to a gene: 7. CDR3 in DNA: TGTGCCTGGAGTTACAGGGGAAGGGTTTCACCCCTCCACTTT. Protein sequence: CAWSYRGRVSPLHF.

This clone has just a few counts. V gene TRBV7-9 combines with J gene TRBJ1-2, with 7 bases lining up with TRBD1. The CDR3 extends over 13 amino acids. In germline, CDR1 is SEHNR, CDR2 FQNEAQ (reference sequence). V trimming: 5 bases; J trimming: 8 bases; junction bases outside the gene matches: 8. The CDR3 DNA sequence: TGTGCCAGCAGCGTGACCCAGGGGGACGGCTACACCTTC. Its translation is CASSVTQGDGYTF. The full variable domain, its missing parts supplied by reference TRBV7-9 and TRBJ1-2, is DTGVSQNPRHKITKRGQNVTFRCDPISEHNRLYWYRQTLGQGPEFLTYFQNEAQLEKSRLLSDRFSAERPKGSFSTLEIQRTEQGDSAMYLCASSVTQGDGYTFGSGTRLTVV.

The chain recombines TRBV7-2 with TRBJ1-6, with 10 nucleotides matching TRBD1. With V trimmed by 4 bases and J by 0 bases, 6 bases remained unmatched. From germline, CDR1 is SGHTA and CDR2 FQGNSA. This CDR3 is built from 18 residues. Here the CDR3 DNA reads TGTGCCAGCAGCTCCGGACAGGGGGAGAGCTCCTATAATTCACCCCTCCACTTT. This codes for CASSSGQGESSYNSPLHF.

This clone was recorded a few times. The genes are TRBV6-5 and TRBJ1-4, with no clear D. The CDR3 contains 11 residues. V gave up 7 bases and J gave up 14 bases, with 14 bases separating them. Germline V gene sequence: CDR1 MNHEY, CDR2 SVGAGI. The CDR3 DNA follows: TGTGCCAGCACCCAAGGAGGGAAGCTGTTTTTT. The encoded protein is CASTQGGKLFF.

This chain uses TRBV12-5 with TRBJ1-4, with 10 nucleotides matching TRBD1. The V gene's germline CDR1 is LGHNT and CDR2 FRNRAP. The CDR3 consists of 14 residues. The V gene end was trimmed by 6 bases and the J gene end by 10 bases; junction bases not matched to a gene: 8. The chain's CDR3 is CASGHGQGGRKLFF. CDR3 DNA sequence: TGTGCTAGTGGCCACGGACAGGGGGGAAGAAAACTGTTTTTT.

The V call is TRBV4-2, the J call TRBJ2-5, with TRBD2 matching over 7 bases. Losses at the gene ends were 0 bases for V and 7 bases for J; bases not matched to a gene: 2. The CDR3 has 13 residues. Germline assignment: CDR1 LGHNA and CDR2 YNFKEQ. The CDR3 nucleotides read TGTGCCAGCAGCCAAGATTGGGGGGGGACCCAGTACTTC. Its protein is CASSQDWGGTQYF.

This clone was detected only once. This chain connects TRBV7-2 to TRBJ1-5; D gene uncertain. V was clipped by 6 bases and J by 4 bases, with 10 bases between them. Germline V gene lookup returns CDR1 SGHTA and CDR2 FQGNSA. The CDR3 contains 13 residues. CDR3: CASSSGGNQPQHF. The DNA of the CDR3 is TGTGCCAGCAGTTCCGGCGGAAATCAGCCCCAGCATTTT.

The J gene is TRBJ1-3, the V gene TRBV5-4; the D is unclear. CDR1 and CDR2 (germline): SGHNT, YYREEE (reference sequence). Trimming left V 0 bases short and J 0 bases short, with 7 bases between. The CDR3 extends over 15 amino acids. The CDR3 region is CASSLAENSGNTIYF. CDR3 bases: TGTGCCAGCAGCTTGGCCGAGAACTCTGGAAACACCATATATTTT.

This clone has a handful of counts. CDR3: CASSYGRGARYEQYF. As DNA, the CDR3 is TGTGCCAGCAGTTACGGGCGGGGGGCCCGCTACGAGCAGTACTTC. The chain uses TRBV6-5 and TRBJ2-7, with 8 positions matching TRBD2. Trimming took 2 bases from V and 3 from J; bases not matched to a gene: 6. The CDR3 sequence is 15 residues long. Germline V gives CDR1 MNHEY, CDR2 SVGAGI.

The rearrangement joins TRBV4-2 to TRBJ2-1; no reliable D call. Germline V lookup: CDR1 LGHNA, CDR2 YNFKEQ. V lost 0 bases and J lost 8, with 8 bases in between. The CDR3 is 13 residues long. Here the CDR3 DNA reads TGTGCCAGCAGCCAAGATCTGGGCGATGAGCAGTTCTTC. This sequence encodes CASSQDLGDEQFF.

The chain combines TRBV13 with TRBJ2-1, with D maybe TRBD1 (6 bases). The CDR3 length is 14 residues. Trimming stripped 5 bases from V and 5 bases from J, with 13 bases between. From germline, CDR1 is PRHDT and CDR2 FYEKMQ (reference sequence). CDR3 region: CASSPGTPNNEQFF. CDR3 coding DNA: TGTGCCAGCAGCCCTGGGACACCCAACAATGAGCAGTTCTTC. Using reference TRBV13 and TRBJ2-1 for the parts outside the CDR3, the full variable domain is AAGVIQSPRHLIKEKRETATLKCYPIPRHDTVYWYQQGPGQDPQFLISFYEKMQSDKGSIPDRFSAQQFSDYHSELNMSSLELGDSALYFCASSPGTPNNEQFFGPGTRLTVL.

This chain links TRBV7-9 with TRBJ1-5; 7 bases agree with TRBD1. V was clipped by 5 bases and J by 4 bases; unmatched bases: 5. Germline values: CDR1 SEHNR, CDR2 FQNEAQ (reference sequence). The CDR3 sequence is 14 residues long. The CDR3: CASSGQEPNQPQHF. The CDR3 coding sequence is TGTGCCAGCAGCGGACAGGAGCCAAATCAGCCCCAGCATTTT.

The J gene is TRBJ1-1, the V gene TRBV30; the match to TRBD1 covers 8 bases. Germline CDR1 is GTSNPN and CDR2 is SVGIG (reference sequence). V lost 3 bases, J lost 1 base, and 4 bases stayed unmatched. The CDR3 is 14 amino acids. Written as DNA, the CDR3 is TGTGCCTGGAGCCCAACAGGGGGGAACACTGAAGCTTTCTTT. Protein: CAWSPTGGNTEAFF.

The chain employs TRBV19 and TRBJ2-1; 9 nucleotides align to TRBD1. Germline trimming cut 3 bases from V and 6 bases from J; bases unmatched to any gene: 3. Per the germline V gene, CDR1 is LNHDA and CDR2 is SQIVND (reference sequence). The CDR3 contains 14 residues. The CDR3 nucleotides are TGTGCCAGTAGTATCGGGACAGGGATCAATGAGCAGTTCTTC. Translating it yields CASSIGTGINEQFF.

V is TRBV10-3 and J is TRBJ1-1; D is ambiguous. Germline-derived CDR1 and CDR2 are ENHRY and SYGVKD. V lost 3 bases and J 1 base, leaving 9 bases between the germline ends. This CDR3 has 14 residues. The CDR3 region is CAISDNNRNTEAFF. CDR3 DNA: TGTGCCATCAGTGACAACAACAGGAACACTGAAGCTTTCTTT.